This TCR beta chain came from a study of CD8+ T cells in alopecia areata. V dropped 5 bases and J dropped 0 bases, with 5 bases sitting between them. The CDR3 loop spans 14 amino acids. The germline gives CDR1 KGHSH, CDR2 LQKENI. Following extraction, RNA underwent reverse transcription to cDNA, which served as the sequencing template. Sequencing was performed with immunoSEQ multiplex PCR; in TCRdb, only in-frame clones are kept and a portion is missing. Of approximately 210,000 clones in the sample, 66% were seen once. The study, taken as a whole, reports: A great number of expanded lesional clones endured in scalp and blood during tofacitinib. How baseline CD8+ expansion relates to response remains uncertain (there was one nonresponder).

For this clone: Antigen unknown.

The sample's treatment: oral pan-JAK inhibitor, 5-10 mg twice daily. From alopecia areata patients, lesional scalp punch biopsies and peripheral blood were collected. T lymphocytes (CD4+ and CD8+) were sorted from PBMCs. The chain uses TRBV18 and TRBJ2-6, with D hard to call. The sequencing used CD4+ T cells sorted from blood, collected around week 42, from a patient treated with tofacitinib. This clonotype originated in a human donor with alopecia areata. CDR3 protein: CASSGSSGANVLTF. In nucleotides, the CDR3 is TGTGCCAGCTCAGGATCCTCTGGGGCCAACGTCCTGACTTTC.